The subject of this entry is one T cell receptor beta chain. Antigen unknown. This sample was included in a study of persistence of HIV-infected CD4 T cells. The overall study: CD4+ T cells responding to CMV or HIV-1 Gag were isolated. Study-level results: TCRbeta richness was lower in CMV- and Gag-responding cells than in anti-CD3/anti-CD28-responding cells. Antigen-responding cells were enriched for degenerate expanded CDR3beta sequences.

Cells were stimulated with CMV-infected fibroblast lysates at 8 to 10 ug/mL. Sorted nonresponding memory CD4+ T cells were CD40L-negative, CD69-negative, CD45RO-high. Anti-CD28/CD49d costimulation, CD40-blocking antibody and enfuvirtide were given to CD8-depleted PBMCs for 15 to 20 hours. The libraries were made with immunoSEQ version 4 in survey mode. TCRdb keeps only in-frame clones here, not all; method: immunoSEQ multiplex PCR. The data hold 35,000 to 45,000 clones, with roughly 80% observed a single time. This sequence was found in an adult man with HIV who was CMV-seropositive. The sequenced sample was CD4+ T cells sorted from PBMCs after approximately 18-hour stimulation, obtained from a patient who received antiretroviral therapy.

CDR3 coding DNA: TGTGCCAGCAGAGTCGACAGCTACGAGCAGTACTTC. As protein: CASRVDSYEQYF. The chain recombines TRBV6-1 with TRBJ2-7; D might be TRBD1 (5 bases). Deletions cut 6 bases from V and 3 bases from J, with 9 bases between. The CDR3 sequence is 12 residues long. Germline values: CDR1 MNHNS, CDR2 SASEGT.